What follows are 27 T cell receptor beta chains derived from one specimen sequenced in a study of cytomegalovirus exposure and HLA in healthy donors. PCR involved 60 Vbeta and 13 Jbeta primers. Only in-frame clones appear in the TCRdb table, and some are missing; sequencing was by immunoSEQ multiplex PCR. The table records approximately 160,000 clones, approximately 78% of them present only once. The sample was PBMCs. The source is a woman aged 18-29 years in good health and CMV-seronegative.

This clone was found a few times. V usage is TRBV2 and J usage is TRBJ1-2, with 9 positions matching TRBD1. CDR1 and CDR2 from the germline V gene are SNHLY and FYNNEI. The CDR3 length is 13 residues. The trim removed 7 bases at V and 7 bases at J, leaving 7 bases unmatched. This chain's CDR3 is CASKEQGAGGYTF. The CDR3 DNA reads as TGTGCCAGCAAAGAACAGGGGGCGGGTGGCTACACCTTC.

This clone was observed at least ten times. The chain is built from TRBV5-1 and TRBJ1-1; perhaps TRBD1 as D (6 bases). CDR1 SGHRS and CDR2 YFSETQ come from the germline V gene. This CDR3 spans 12 amino acids. Trimming left V 4 bases short and J 8 bases short, with 12 bases between. CDR3 residues: CASSPQGVEAFF. The DNA of the CDR3 is TGCGCCAGCAGCCCACAGGGCGTCGAAGCTTTCTTT.

V is TRBV9 and J is TRBJ2-6; possibly TRBD2 for D (6 bases). This CDR3 comprises 17 residues. V was trimmed by 3 bases and J by 0 bases, leaving 13 bases between them. From germline, CDR1 is SGDLS and CDR2 YYNGEE. The CDR3 spells CASSGGGANSGANVLTF. DNA of the CDR3: TGTGCCAGCAGCGGAGGAGGGGCTAACTCTGGGGCCAACGTCCTGACTTTC. Drawing the rest from reference TRBV9 and TRBJ2-6, the complete variable domain is DSGVTQTPKHLITATGQRVTLRCSPRSGDLSVYWYQQSLDQGLQFLIQYYNGEERAKGNILERFSAQQFPDLHSELNLSSLELGDSALYFCASSGGGANSGANVLTFGAGSRLTVL.

In the case of this clone: Other DNA variants within this sample encode the same CDR3. V and J are TRBV6-5 and TRBJ2-5; TRBD2 aligns across 14 bases. The V gene's germline CDR1 is MNHEY and CDR2 SVGAGI. Germline trimming cut 10 bases from V and 5 bases from J; bases unmatched to any gene: 9. This CDR3 is built from 15 residues. CDR3 DNA sequence: TGTGCCACCCGACTAGCGGGAGGGCCTGGGGAGACCCAGTACTTC. Translating it yields CATRLAGGPGETQYF.

The sample holds one count of this clone. As DNA, the CDR3 is TGTGCCAGCAGTTTAGTCGCGTCCTACGAGCAGTACTTC. Amino acid sequence: CASSLVASYEQYF. V usage is TRBV27 and J usage is TRBJ2-7; no clear D. CDR1 MNHEY and CDR2 SMNVEV come from the germline V gene (reference sequence). The germline V and J ends were trimmed by 2 bases and 1 base, with 6 bases remaining between them. The CDR3 is 13 amino acids.

This clone occurred a few times. The chain is built from TRBV20-1 and TRBJ2-5; D ambiguous. Germline V gives CDR1 DFQATT, CDR2 SNEGSKA (reference sequence). The CDR3 covers 11 residues. V dropped 2 bases and J dropped 5 bases, with 6 bases sitting between them. For the CDR3, the DNA is TGCAGTGCTAGAAAGACTGAGACCCAGTACTTC. Amino acids: CSARKTETQYF.

The chain has TRBV5-6 and TRBJ2-7; D gene unclear. The V end lost 4 bases, the J end lost 3 bases, and 8 bases lay between the germline ends. The germline CDR1 and CDR2 sequences are SGHDT and YYEEEE. The CDR3 spans 12 residues. The CDR3, as DNA: TGTGCCAGCAGCCGCACATACTACGAGCAGTACTTC. Translating it yields CASSRTYYEQYF.

V is TRBV6-4 and J is TRBJ2-1, with 7 bases lining up with TRBD1. CDR3 length: 18 amino acids. V lost 6 bases to trimming and J lost 4 bases; unmatched junction nucleotides: 18. The germline V gene has CDR1 MRHNA and CDR2 SNTAGT. The CDR3 coding sequence is TGTGCCAGCAGCCCGACAGGGATGGGCTATGGGTTTTACAATGAGCAGTTCTTC. Protein sequence: CASSPTGMGYGFYNEQFF.

The chain couples TRBV5-1 to TRBJ1-2; D is unresolved. Germline CDR1 SGHRS, CDR2 YFSETQ. The CDR3 has 12 amino acids. Trimming shortened V by 4 bases and J by 2 bases, and 6 bases separated the two germline ends. The CDR3 nucleotides read TGCGCCAGCAGCGGAGGGAACTATGGCTACACCTTC. Protein: CASSGGNYGYTF.

The chain joins TRBV7-8 to TRBJ2-3; the match to TRBD2 covers 7 bases. The ends lost 1 base at V and 0 bases at J; junction bases unmatched: 4. Germline V gives CDR1 SGHVS, CDR2 FQNEAQ. The CDR3 is 16 residues long. The CDR3 DNA is TGTGCCAGCAGCTTAGGACTAGCTCAGAGCACAGATACGCAGTATTTT. As protein: CASSLGLAQSTDTQYF.

The chain uses TRBV10-1 and TRBJ1-2, with 7 bases identical to TRBD1. The J segment lost 8 bases and the V segment lost 6 bases, leaving 15 bases of the junction unmatched. The CDR3 is made up of 15 amino acids. CDR1 and CDR2 (germline): WNHNN, SYGVQD (reference sequence). The CDR3 reads CASRPNRDSTRGYTF. The CDR3, as DNA: TGCGCCAGCAGACCCAACCGGGACAGTACTCGAGGCTACACCTTC.

V gene TRBV19 combines with J gene TRBJ2-3; 7 bases are a match to TRBD2. In germline, CDR1 is LNHDA, CDR2 SQIVND (reference sequence). The V gene end was trimmed by 6 bases and the J gene end by 3 bases; junction bases not matched to a gene: 6. There are 14 residues in the CDR3. The CDR3 nucleotides are TGTGCCAGTAGAGAGGCGGGAGAAACAGATACGCAGTATTTT. It translates to CASREAGETDTQYF.

The CDR3 coding sequence is TGCAGCGTTGAAGATGGGTTATCAGGGGGGAAAAACATTCAGTACTTC. This translates into CSVEDGLSGGKNIQYF. This chain uses TRBV29-1 with TRBJ2-4; the D gene is possibly TRBD1 (7 bases). From germline, CDR1 is SQVTM and CDR2 ANQGSEA. V was shortened by 0 bases and J by 4 bases, with 16 bases between the two germline ends. CDR3 length: 16 residues. The whole variable domain, filled in from reference TRBV29-1 and TRBJ2-4, reads SAVISQKPSRDICQRGTSLTIQCQVDSQVTMMFWYRQQPGQSLTLIATANQGSEATYESGFVIDKFPISRPNLTFSTLTVSNMSPEDSSIYLCSVEDGLSGGKNIQYFGAGTRLSVL.

As regards this clone: Mismatch with germline at one junction end may stem from a read error. This sequence joins TRBV7-9 and TRBJ2-5, with 14 nucleotides matching TRBD2. Germline CDR1 SEHNR, CDR2 FQNEAQ (reference sequence). This CDR3 is 17 amino acids long. The CDR3 DNA is TGTTCCAGCAGCCCCCGACGACTAGCGGGAGGGAGGGAGACCCAGTACTTC. Encoded protein: CSSSPRRLAGGRETQYF.

The chain couples TRBV25-1 to TRBJ2-5, with a tentative D call TRBD2 (5 bases). The germline V gene encodes CDR1 MGHDK and CDR2 SYGVNS. V was pared by 2 bases and J by 5 bases, with 12 bases between. The CDR3 totals 14 residues. This CDR3 reads CASSEVGGLETQYF. The DNA of the CDR3 is TGTGCCAGCAGTGAAGTGGGCGGGCTCGAGACCCAGTACTTC. Filled out from reference TRBV25-1 and TRBJ2-5, the complete variable domain reads EADIYQTPRYLVIGTGKKITLECSQTMGHDKMYWYQQDPGMELHLIHYSYGVNSTEKGDLSSESTVSRIRTEHFPLTLESARPSHTSQYLCASSEVGGLETQYFGPGTRLLVL.

The chain links TRBV5-4 to TRBJ2-3; 11 nucleotides match TRBD2. The germline V gene has CDR1 SGHNT and CDR2 YYREEE (reference sequence). The CDR3 contains 11 residues. Losses at the gene ends were 4 bases for V and 13 bases for J; bases not matched to a gene: 2. The CDR3 sequence is CASSLGLAEYF. The DNA for the CDR3 is TGTGCCAGCAGCCTGGGACTAGCGGAGTATTTT. The whole variable domain, filled in from reference TRBV5-4 and TRBJ2-3, reads ETGVTQSPTHLIKTRGQQVTLRCSSQSGHNTVSWYQQALGQGPQFIFQYYREEENGRGNFPPRFSGLQFPNYSSELNVNALELDDSALYLCASSLGLAEYFGPGTRLTVL.

Here the CDR3 DNA reads TGTGCCAGCAGCCAATCACCAGGGGGTTACCAAGAGACCCAGTACTTC. It is translated as CASSQSPGGYQETQYF. The V and J genes are TRBV16 and TRBJ2-5; 7 bases align to TRBD1. The germline CDR1 and CDR2 sequences are KGHSY and FQNENV. The CDR3 loop spans 16 amino acids. V was pared by 0 bases and J by 0 bases, with 4 bases of the junction left unmatched. The whole variable domain, remainder taken from reference TRBV16 and TRBJ2-5, is GEEVAQTPKHLVRGEGQKAKLYCAPIKGHSYVFWYQQVLKNEFKFLISFQNENVFDETGMPKERFSAKCLPNSPCSLEIQATKLEDSAVYFCASSQSPGGYQETQYFGPGTRLLVL.

This clone was observed a handful of times. The chain recombines TRBV5-1 with TRBJ1-3, with no clear D. The CDR3 loop spans 18 amino acids. V was trimmed by 2 bases and J by 0 bases, leaving 18 bases between them. Germline CDR1 is SGHRS and CDR2 is YFSETQ. CDR3 amino acids: CASSLLPPADSSGNTIYF. The CDR3 DNA reads TGCGCCAGCAGCTTACTACCTCCGGCGGATAGCTCTGGAAACACCATATATTTT.

This chain joins TRBV25-1 and TRBJ1-4, with TRBD1 identical over 7 bases. J was trimmed by 8 bases and V by 8 bases; bases with no gene match: 8. Germline V lookup: CDR1 MGHDK, CDR2 SYGVNS. The CDR3 sequence is 13 residues long. The CDR3 loop is CASLPGQREKLFF. CDR3 DNA: TGTGCCAGCCTCCCGGGACAGAGGGAAAAACTGTTTTTT.

This clone came up once. The rearrangement joins TRBV19 to TRBJ1-5; D possibly corresponds to TRBD1 (5 bases). Germline CDR1 is LNHDA and CDR2 is SQIVND (reference sequence). This CDR3 comprises 19 residues. Deletions cut 6 bases from V and 2 bases from J, with 26 bases between. CDR3 amino acids: CASRRGLSGNVKGNQPQHF. CDR3 sequence (DNA): TGTGCCAGTAGAAGGGGACTCAGCGGAAACGTTAAGGGCAATCAGCCCCAGCATTTT.

This chain joins TRBV6-6 and TRBJ1-1, with D maybe TRBD1 (5 bases). Germline CDR1 is MNHNY and CDR2 is SVGAGI (reference sequence). V lost 2 bases and J lost 4, with 14 bases in between. This CDR3 has 15 amino acids. The CDR3 spells CASSYEQGRITEAFF. The DNA for the CDR3 is TGTGCCAGCAGTTACGAGCAGGGAAGGATCACTGAAGCTTTCTTT.

In its sample, this clone was seen a few times. J is TRBJ2-7 and V is TRBV27, with 7 bases matching TRBD2. This CDR3 comprises 13 residues. Germline CDR1 and CDR2: MNHEY and SMNVEV (reference sequence). The trim removed 3 bases at V and 6 bases at J, leaving 5 bases unmatched. The CDR3 loop is CASSFRLAGEQYF. The CDR3 bases are TGTGCCAGCAGTTTTAGACTAGCTGGCGAGCAGTACTTC.

The gene calls are TRBV2 and TRBJ2-1; TRBD2 agrees at 10 bases. The CDR3 loop spans 17 amino acids. Germline loops: CDR1 SNHLY, CDR2 FYNNEI. Germline trimming cut 5 bases from V and 0 bases from J; bases unmatched to any gene: 7. CDR3 loop: CASSFRLAGSSYNEQFF. CDR3 nucleotides: TGTGCCAGCAGTTTCCGACTAGCGGGTAGCTCCTACAATGAGCAGTTCTTC.

V is TRBV10-2 and J is TRBJ1-5; maybe TRBD1 (6 bases). The CDR3 contains 13 residues. Trimming stripped 5 bases from V and 6 bases from J, with 11 bases between. Germline CDR1 WSHSY, CDR2 SAAADI. This CDR3 reads CASSFQGLQPQHF. CDR3 DNA sequence: TGCGCCAGCAGTTTCCAGGGGCTTCAGCCCCAGCATTTT.

The chain carries TRBV5-6 and TRBJ1-2; unclear D gene. V lost 4 bases and J lost 4, with 14 bases in between. The length of the CDR3 is 14 residues. Germline CDR1 SGHDT, CDR2 YYEEEE. CDR3 nucleotides: TGTGCCAGCAGCCAGGCAGGTCTTGCCTATGGCTACACCTTC. This sequence encodes CASSQAGLAYGYTF.

V is TRBV7-3 and J is TRBJ1-1; TRBD1 matches 9 bases. Trimming removed 5 bases from V and 6 bases from J; junction bases left unmatched: 10. The CDR3 has 15 amino acids. The germline V gene has CDR1 SGHTA and CDR2 FQGTGA. The CDR3 loop reads CASSAHPGQGAEAFF. The CDR3 bases are TGTGCCAGCAGCGCCCACCCGGGACAGGGAGCTGAAGCTTTCTTT.

This chain joins TRBV5-4 and TRBJ1-4, with 8 bases that match TRBD1. The V and J ends lost 4 bases and 8 bases, in that order; junction bases with no gene match: 7. The CDR3 sequence is 14 residues long. Germline V CDR1 and CDR2: SGHNT, YYREEE (reference sequence). CDR3 DNA: TGTGCCAGCAGCGTGCAGGGGGCAACGGAAAAACTGTTTTTT. Encoded protein: CASSVQGATEKLFF.